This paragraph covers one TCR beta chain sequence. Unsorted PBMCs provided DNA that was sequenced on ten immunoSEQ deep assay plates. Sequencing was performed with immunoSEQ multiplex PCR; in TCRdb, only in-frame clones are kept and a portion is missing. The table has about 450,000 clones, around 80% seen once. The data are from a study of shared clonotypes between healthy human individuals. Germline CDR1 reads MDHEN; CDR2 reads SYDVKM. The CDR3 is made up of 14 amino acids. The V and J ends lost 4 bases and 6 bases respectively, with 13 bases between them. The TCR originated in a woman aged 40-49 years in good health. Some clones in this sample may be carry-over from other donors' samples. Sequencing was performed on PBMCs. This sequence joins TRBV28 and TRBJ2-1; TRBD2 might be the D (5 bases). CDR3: CASSSPGLSNEQFF. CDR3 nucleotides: TGTGCCAGCAGTTCACCCGGACTCAGCAATGAGCAGTTCTTC.